The clone carrying this TCR beta chain was seen ten or more times. Germline CDR1 and CDR2: MNHNY and SVGAGI (reference sequence). V was pared by 6 bases and J by 4 bases, with 12 bases of the junction left unmatched. This CDR3 has 16 amino acids. TCRdb reanalysed the PCR reads using MiXCR and keeps one entry per CDR3 protein. The sample holds about half a million distinct CDR3 sequences, 20% to 25% seen once. This record comes from a study of molecular identifiers for immune sequencing clone quantification. The chain recombines TRBV6-6 with TRBJ2-1, with TRBD2 matching 7 bases. Specimen: naive CD8+ T cells from blood, with Jurkat cell RNA spiked in. The subset was: FACS-sorted CD8+CD4-CCR7+CD45RA+ naive T cells. The clonotype comes from a human donor in good health. Some libraries in this study had Jurkat cell RNA spiked in. The CDR3, as DNA: TGTGCCAGCAGCGATCGTAGTAGCGGGCCTTACAATGAGCAGTTCTTC. Encoded protein: CASSDRSSGPYNEQFF.